This entry concerns a single T cell receptor (beta chain). V was shortened by 3 bases and J by 4 bases, with 12 bases between the two germline ends. CDR1 is DFQATT, CDR2 SNEGSKA, per germline (reference sequence). There are 13 residues in the CDR3. This sample is drawn from a study of blood T cell repertoires in COVID-19. The authors' processing: Estimated nucleated cell counts came from reference gene primer amplification. TCRdb keeps only in-frame clones here, not all; method: immunoSEQ multiplex PCR. V and J calls and clone size come straight from that table; D and trimming were deduced from the DNA. The sample yields around 15,000 clones, roughly 87% seen once.

Sequencing was performed on peripheral blood. The receptor comes from a man between 50 and 59 years old with active COVID-19. The chain recombines TRBV20-1 with TRBJ2-5; D is uncertain. The CDR3 loop is CSASGPPGETQYF. DNA for the CDR3: TGCAGTGCTAGTGGCCCCCCGGGAGAGACCCAGTACTTC.